The 20 T cell receptor beta chains listed next were all sequenced from one sample in a study of T cell changes during pregnancy in multiple sclerosis (dated by TCRdb to between 2019 and 2020). Libraries were prepared through the immunoSEQ multiplex PCR assay. This immuneACCESS table, as held by TCRdb, lists in-frame sequences with V and J called but not all clones. Of the missing ones, under half trace to an unresolved V gene in checked studies; the others have no known cause. Here the sample has some 85,000 clones; about 95% occur a single time. Roughly 1.2% of the sample is taken by the ten largest. The starting material was peripheral blood, obtained in the second trimester of pregnancy. All receptors come from a female donor with multiple sclerosis, enrolled in a pregnancy study.

The chain uses TRBV7-2 and TRBJ1-5, with TRBD1 matching 9 bases. Germline lookup yields CDR1 SGHTA and CDR2 FQGNSA. Losses at the gene ends were 4 bases for V and 3 bases for J; bases not matched to a gene: 1. The CDR3 is 14 amino acids. The CDR3 region has the DNA TGTGCCAGCAGCTGGACAGGGGACAATCAGCCCCAGCATTTT. Residues: CASSWTGDNQPQHF. The full variable domain, with the rest looked up from reference TRBV7-2 and TRBJ1-5, is GAGVSQSPSNKVTEKGKDVELRCDPISGHTALYWYRQSLGQGLEFLIYFQGNSAPDKSGLPSDRFSAERTGGSVSTLTIQRTQQEDSAVYLCASSWTGDNQPQHFGDGTRLSIL.

The chain couples TRBV7-9 to TRBJ1-2; 7 nucleotides agree with TRBD1. The trim removed 5 bases at V and 7 bases at J, leaving 7 bases unmatched. Germline V gives CDR1 SEHNR, CDR2 FQNEAQ (reference sequence). The CDR3 length is 13 residues. The CDR3 is CASSLDRVPGYTF. The CDR3 coding sequence is TGTGCCAGCAGCCTAGACAGGGTCCCTGGCTACACCTTC.

The chain combines TRBV30 with TRBJ2-7; D unclear. CDR3 size: 13 residues. V shed 2 bases and J shed 2 bases, with 10 bases lying between them. Germline CDR1 GTSNPN, CDR2 SVGIG (reference sequence). The chain's CDR3 is CAWSRLAAYEQYF. The CDR3 region has the DNA TGTGCCTGGAGTCGACTCGCGGCCTACGAGCAGTACTTC.

The J gene is TRBJ1-5, the V gene TRBV28; D gene unclear. CDR3 length: 13 amino acids. V gave up 3 bases and J gave up 4 bases, with 7 bases separating them. CDR1 is MDHEN and CDR2 is SYDVKM in the germline V gene. CDR3 in DNA: TGTGCCAGCAGTTTCCCAGTTAATCAGCCCCAGCATTTT. Its protein product is CASSFPVNQPQHF.

V and J are TRBV13 and TRBJ2-4; 9 bases match TRBD2. Germline CDR1 PRHDT, CDR2 FYEKMQ (reference sequence). The CDR3 is 17 amino acids. V dropped 0 bases and J dropped 1; count of bases not matched to a gene: 4. The CDR3 loop is CASSLGLGLAAKNIQYF. The CDR3 region has the DNA TGTGCCAGCAGCTTAGGCCTCGGACTAGCGGCCAAAAACATTCAGTACTTC.

The genes are TRBV27 and TRBJ1-2; D is undetermined. CDR3 length: 16 residues. Germline V gives CDR1 MNHEY, CDR2 SMNVEV (reference sequence). Trimming removed 5 bases from V and 0 bases from J, with 16 bases in between. CDR3 bases: TGTGCCAGCAGTCTAACTAGGACGGCGACTAACTATGGCTACACCTTC. Its translation is CASSLTRTATNYGYTF.

This chain joins TRBV29-1 and TRBJ2-5; 9 bases are a match to TRBD2. The germline V gene encodes CDR1 SQVTM and CDR2 ANQGSEA. CDR3 length equals 17 residues. V was pared by 4 bases and J by 5 bases, with 17 bases of the junction left unmatched. In DNA form, the CDR3 reads TGCAGCGTTGTAGTATGGGGGCCGGGACTAGCCGCGGAGACCCAGTACTTC. Residues: CSVVVWGPGLAAETQYF.

The genes are TRBV5-1 and TRBJ2-1, with 9 bases lining up with TRBD2. Germline-derived CDR1 and CDR2 are SGHRS and YFSETQ. The CDR3 is 15 amino acids. Losses at the gene ends were 2 bases for V and 5 bases for J; bases not matched to a gene: 5. The DNA of the CDR3 is TGCGCCAGCAGCTTTAGTGGCGGGAGGGACAATGAGCAGTTCTTC. Its protein product is CASSFSGGRDNEQFF.

This clone was seen a single time. The chain is built from TRBV4-2 and TRBJ2-2; a weak D match, TRBD2 (6 bases). Trimming removed 0 bases from V and 4 bases from J, with 15 bases in between. This CDR3 spans 17 amino acids. The germline V gene has CDR1 LGHNA and CDR2 YNFKEQ. The CDR3 here is CASSQDQPGTVTGELFF. Here the CDR3 DNA reads TGTGCCAGCAGCCAAGACCAACCCGGGACTGTCACCGGGGAGCTGTTTTTT.

This sequence joins TRBV13 and TRBJ1-1; D gene uncertain. CDR1 and CDR2 from the germline V gene are PRHDT and FYEKMQ (reference sequence). The CDR3 covers 11 residues. V was trimmed by 2 bases and J by 6 bases, leaving 4 bases between them. The CDR3 reads CASSLSAEAFF. DNA of the CDR3: TGTGCCAGCAGCTTATCAGCTGAAGCTTTCTTT.

V and J are TRBV5-1 and TRBJ2-7; 10 positions match TRBD1. Per germline, CDR1 SGHRS and CDR2 YFSETQ. This CDR3 is built from 14 residues. V was pared by 4 bases and J by 7 bases, with 8 bases of the junction left unmatched. CDR3 loop: CASSRRDRGFEQYF. CDR3 coding DNA: TGCGCCAGCAGCCGCAGGGACAGGGGTTTTGAGCAGTACTTC.

The chain links TRBV29-1 to TRBJ2-2, with TRBD1 matching 9 bases. This CDR3 has 15 residues. With 6 bases clipped from V and 4 bases from J, the junction kept 9 bases outside the gene matches. CDR1 and CDR2 (germline): SQVTM, ANQGSEA. Written as DNA, the CDR3 is TGCAGCGTGAAGACCGGGACAGGGCTCACCGGGGAGCTGTTTTTT. Translating it yields CSVKTGTGLTGELFF.

This chain connects TRBV13 to TRBJ2-5; 9 bases are a match to TRBD1. V lost 4 bases to trimming and J lost 5 bases; unmatched junction nucleotides: 2. The germline CDR1 and CDR2 sequences are PRHDT and FYEKMQ (reference sequence). The CDR3 has 13 amino acids. CDR3 coding DNA: TGTGCCAGCAGCTCCGACAGGGGGGAGACCCAGTACTTC. It is translated as CASSSDRGETQYF.

The rearrangement uses TRBV7-2 and TRBJ2-1; D gene ambiguous. Deletions cut 5 bases from V and 8 bases from J, with 16 bases between. This CDR3 contains 14 residues. The germline V gene has CDR1 SGHTA and CDR2 FQGNSA. The CDR3 sequence is CASSHNIISHEQFF. The CDR3 DNA reads as TGTGCCAGCAGCCACAATATCATCTCGCATGAGCAGTTCTTC.

The chain joins TRBV18 to TRBJ2-3, with D tentatively TRBD2 (5 bases). Trimming pared 1 base from V and 4 bases from J, leaving 15 bases between. CDR3 length: 16 residues. Germline V gives CDR1 KGHSH, CDR2 LQKENI. The CDR3 region has the DNA TGTGCCAGCTCACCACGGGGAGCAACGGGGTCAGATACGCAGTATTTT. Its protein product is CASSPRGATGSDTQYF.

V usage is TRBV28 and J usage is TRBJ1-2; D is undetermined. Germline V gene sequence: CDR1 MDHEN, CDR2 SYDVKM. V shed 6 bases and J shed 4 bases, with 9 bases lying between them. The CDR3 length is 12 residues. The CDR3 region has the DNA TGTGCCAGCAGGCGAGAATCCTATGGCTACACCTTC. Translated, it gives CASRRESYGYTF.

The rearrangement uses TRBV28 and TRBJ2-2, with D perhaps matching TRBD2 (6 bases). V lost 6 bases, J lost 2 bases, and 13 bases lay in between. CDR1 MDHEN and CDR2 SYDVKM come from the germline V gene. The CDR3 is made up of 15 amino acids. The CDR3 here is CASRVGGPNTGELFF. The DNA for the CDR3 is TGTGCCAGCAGGGTGGGGGGACCCAACACCGGGGAGCTGTTTTTT.

The chain combines TRBV28 with TRBJ1-3; D gene ambiguous. The V gene lost 3 bases and the J gene lost 4 bases, with 10 bases spanning the gap. The CDR3 consists of 14 residues. Germline-derived CDR1 and CDR2 are MDHEN and SYDVKM. The CDR3 is CASSLGSIGNTIYF. CDR3 nucleotides: TGTGCCAGCAGTTTGGGGAGTATCGGAAACACCATATATTTT.

This rearrangement joins TRBV5-1 to TRBJ1-1, with D unresolved. V lost 0 bases and J 1 base, leaving 7 bases between the germline ends. Germline V gene sequence: CDR1 SGHRS, CDR2 YFSETQ. The CDR3 covers 14 residues. The CDR3 region has the DNA TGCGCCAGCAGCTTGGAGCCAGGGAACACTGAAGCTTTCTTT. Translating it yields CASSLEPGNTEAFF.

The chain joins TRBV18 to TRBJ1-4; D call uncertain. This CDR3 is 19 amino acids long. Germline lookup yields CDR1 KGHSH and CDR2 LQKENI. V dropped 0 bases and J dropped 5 bases, with 22 bases sitting between them. CDR3 loop: CASSPPGSLAGDLNEKLFF. CDR3 DNA sequence: TGTGCCAGCTCACCACCAGGGTCTCTAGCTGGAGATCTAAATGAAAAACTGTTTTTT.